This T cell receptor (beta chain) was recorded in a study of tumor-infiltrating lymphocytes in primary liver carcinoma. Whole-study context: Staging of the tumors gave T1-T3 N0M0, with widths of 4.2 to 10 cm.

Between 20 and 30 mg of unsorted bulk tissue served as the source from which RNA and DNA were co-extracted. Surgeons treated the primary liver carcinoma of the patients by surgical resection. Comment on this clonotype: The antigen is not known. Being one base from a much bigger clone, this may be a read error.

Germline V gives CDR1 SGHRS, CDR2 YFSETQ. The germline V and J ends were trimmed by 5 bases and 0 bases, with 12 bases remaining between them. CDR3 length: 15 amino acids. Overall study results and limits: Present in all five tumor regions were only about 8-25% of the top clones. Pairs comparing tumor with adjacent tissue or blood overlapped less than pairs drawn from tumor regions.

TCR beta cDNA was prepared out of roughly 0.5 ug total RNA by means of a constant-region primer. Modified slightly, ARM-PCR produced TCR beta libraries over three nested multiplex PCR rounds. Investigators reported that the first two PCR rounds, at 9 to 11 cycles each, used TRBV1-TRBV30 forward primers with a C-beta reverse primer. TCRdb re-derived calls from the multiplex PCR reads in MiXCR, one entry per CDR3 protein. The data contain under 130,000 distinct CDR3 sequences, roughly 85% of them singletons. This chain links TRBV5-1 with TRBJ2-1; D not certain. The receptor was derived from a middle-aged man with primary liver carcinoma and hepatitis B virus infection. The sequencing sample was made of liver tumor tissue from sampling region 3. Subset given: tumor region T3, left-lateral pole. The CDR3 DNA follows: TGCGCCAGCAGAGGTATTGCTGCCTCCTACAATGAGCAGTTCTTC. Translation: CASRGIAASYNEQFF.